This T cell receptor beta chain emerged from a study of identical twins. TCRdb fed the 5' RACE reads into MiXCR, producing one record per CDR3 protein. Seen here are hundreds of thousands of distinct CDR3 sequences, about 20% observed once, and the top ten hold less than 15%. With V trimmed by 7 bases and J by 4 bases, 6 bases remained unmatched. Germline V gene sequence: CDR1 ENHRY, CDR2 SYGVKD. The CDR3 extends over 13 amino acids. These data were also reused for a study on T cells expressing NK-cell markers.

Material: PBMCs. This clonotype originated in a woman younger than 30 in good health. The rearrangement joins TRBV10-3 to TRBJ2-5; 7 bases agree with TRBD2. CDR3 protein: CAIILGGRETQYF. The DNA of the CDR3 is TGTGCCATCATCTTGGGGGGGAGAGAGACCCAGTACTTC.